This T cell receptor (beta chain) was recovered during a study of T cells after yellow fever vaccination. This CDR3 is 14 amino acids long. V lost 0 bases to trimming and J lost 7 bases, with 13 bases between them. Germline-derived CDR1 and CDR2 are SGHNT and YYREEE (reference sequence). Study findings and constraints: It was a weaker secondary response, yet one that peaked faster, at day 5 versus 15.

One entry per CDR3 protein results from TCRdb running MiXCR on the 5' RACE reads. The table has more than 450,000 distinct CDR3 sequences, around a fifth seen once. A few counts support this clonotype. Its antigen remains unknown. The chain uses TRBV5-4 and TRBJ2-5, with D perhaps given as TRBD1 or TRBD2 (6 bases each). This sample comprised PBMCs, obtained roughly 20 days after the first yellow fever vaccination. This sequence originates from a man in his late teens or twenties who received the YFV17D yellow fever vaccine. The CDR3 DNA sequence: TGTGCCAGCAGCTTGGGGGGGGCACGTGCGACCCAGTACTTC. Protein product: CASSLGGARATQYF. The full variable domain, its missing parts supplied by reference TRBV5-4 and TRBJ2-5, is ETGVTQSPTHLIKTRGQQVTLRCSSQSGHNTVSWYQQALGQGPQFIFQYYREEENGRGNFPPRFSGLQFPNYSSELNVNALELDDSALYLCASSLGGARATQYFGPGTRLLVL.